The TCR beta chain described here comes from a study of neurological immune-mediated disorders. There were 1 million CD4+ or CD8+ T cells used in the sorted libraries. CDR3 length: 15 amino acids. The V segment lost 4 bases and the J segment 5 bases; nucleotides outside the gene matches: 9. Germline CDR1 reads SGHTA; CDR2 reads FQGTGA. TCRdb passed the 5' RACE reads through MiXCR, listing each CDR3 protein once. The data show approximately 44,000 distinct CDR3 sequences, around 5.8% seen once. At least ten counts were recorded for this clonotype. The chain has TRBV7-3 and TRBJ2-3, with 7 bases matching TRBD2. The sample consisted of CD4+ T cells from blood. This sequence was found in a young woman with multiple sclerosis. Written as DNA, the CDR3 is TGTGCCAGCAGCTCCCGGGGAGGGACGATAGATACGCAGTATTTT. This encodes CASSSRGGTIDTQYF.